This passage covers 5 T cell receptor beta chains from one sample sequenced in a study of blood T cell repertoires in COVID-19. Measured with immunoSEQ multiplex PCR; TCRdb has only the in-frame clones, and not every one. Of about 300,000 clones in the sample, approximately 82% were seen once. Sequences were obtained from peripheral blood. These receptors all stem from a woman in her 50s with acute or convalescent COVID-19.

This clone was seen only a few times. V gene TRBV9 combines with J gene TRBJ1-2; 12 bases fit TRBD1. V dropped 4 bases and J dropped 5; count of bases not matched to a gene: 6. The CDR3 runs to 15 residues. From germline, CDR1 is SGDLS and CDR2 YYNGEE. The CDR3 DNA reads as TGTGCCAGCAGCACGGGACAGGGGGCGGGTTATGGCTACACCTTC. It codes for CASSTGQGAGYGYTF.

This clone was detected many times. The rearrangement joins TRBV6-2 or TRBV6-3 to TRBJ1-5; unclear D gene. Germline V lookup: CDR1 MNHEY, CDR2 SVGEGT. The CDR3 runs 15 residues. V was trimmed by 5 bases and J by 0 bases, leaving 11 bases between them. CDR3 sequence reads: CASSPQLNSNQPQHF. CDR3 nucleotide sequence: TGTGCCAGCAGTCCACAGCTGAATAGCAATCAGCCCCAGCATTTT.

This sequence joins TRBV6-5 and TRBJ1-4; D uncertain. Trimming took off 0 bases at V and 8 bases at J, with 4 bases between the two ends. The CDR3 has 12 residues. Per germline, CDR1 MNHEY and CDR2 SVGAGI. CDR3 sequence: CASSYSGEKLFF. The CDR3 DNA reads TGTGCCAGCAGTTACTCCGGGGAAAAACTGTTTTTT.

This rearrangement joins TRBV12-3 or TRBV12-4 to TRBJ1-2, with D unclear. The V end lost 6 bases, the J end lost 13 bases, and 21 bases lay between the germline ends. The length of the CDR3 is 13 residues. This chain's CDR3 is CASSPTTVAAPTF. The CDR3 bases are TGTGCCAGCAGCCCAACAACCGTCGCGGCGCCCACCTTC.

This clone occurred a few times. This chain links TRBV5-1 with TRBJ1-1; TRBD1 matches at 9 bases. The CDR3 has 15 residues. The trim removed 3 bases at V and 4 bases at J, leaving 7 bases unmatched. Germline CDR1 SGHRS, CDR2 YFSETQ. DNA of the CDR3: TGCGCCAGCAGCTATACAGGGGGCTGGGGCACTGAAGCTTTCTTT. It is translated as CASSYTGGWGTEAFF.